This TCR beta chain is drawn from a study of immune evolution from preneoplasia to lung adenocarcinoma. H&E slides confirmed each diagnosis, reviewed by two pathologists independently. This clone was seen just once. No antigen is known for it. Findings of the study overall: Later-stage lesions seemingly showed higher T cell density and diversity than normal lung. From normal lung to invasive adenocarcinoma, top clone frequencies appeared to decrease.

TCRdb's table, derived via immunoSEQ multiplex PCR, lists solely in-frame clones and lacks some. The top ten clones hold less than 5.5% of a sample with 9,000 to 10,000 clones, about four fifths of them seen once. The sequenced sample consisted of FFPE minimally invasive lung adenocarcinoma tissue. The clonotype comes from a person in their 70s with lung adenocarcinoma. Some clones in this sample may be carry-over from other donors' samples.

The CDR3 DNA is TGTGCCTGGAGTGTAAGGCTAGAAATAATCTACGAGCAGTACTTC. Protein sequence: CAWSVRLEIIYEQYF. The V gene is TRBV30, the J gene TRBJ2-5; D is unresolved. The J call is uncertain, as TRBJ2-7 better fits the DNA end. The CDR3 extends over 15 amino acids. Germline V CDR1 and CDR2: GTSNPN, SVGIG (reference sequence).